Listed below are T cell receptor beta chains from one sample, sequenced in a study of CD4 T cells in relation to SARS-CoV-2 and coronaviruses. Some clones are missing from TCRdb's copy, which holds only in-frame ones; the method was immunoSEQ multiplex PCR. This table has fewer than 20,000 clones, around four fifths appearing once. Their recognized antigens are unknown. Sequenced sample: CD4+ T cells from PBMCs, cultured in vitro. Receptors were obtained from a human donor in good health. Each CDR3 is given with its conserved first and last residue. D genes are given only for firm matches. Clone size appears in some rows only: once, few, many, or a class for an expanded clone.

. | TRBJ2-3 | once | TRBV6-4 | CASSRDPGSFTDTQYF | TGTGCCAGCAGTAGGGACCCAGGTTCTTTCACAGATACGCAGTATTTT
. | TRBJ1-5 | once | TRBV3-1/TRBV3-2 | CASSQGAALTAGNQPQHF | TGTGCCAGCAGCCAGGGGGCTGCTTTGACTGCAGGCAATCAGCCCCAGCATTTT
. | TRBJ1-2 | . | TRBV9 | CASSATSRENYGYTF | TGTGCCAGCAGCGCCACCTCCCGGGAGAACTATGGCTACACCTTC
TRBD1 | TRBJ2-7 | . | TRBV6-6 | CASSRSGTGGTYEQYF | TGTGCCAGCAGTCGATCCGGGACAGGAGGGACCTACGAGCAGTACTTC
. | TRBJ1-3 | . | TRBV7-9 | CASSQQNYQVRYGNTIYF | TGTGCCAGCAGCCAGCAAAACTACCAGGTCCGATATGGAAACACCATATATTTT
. | TRBJ2-7 | once | TRBV28 | CASSSGRGYEQYF | TGTGCCAGCAGTTCCGGGAGAGGCTACGAGCAGTACTTC
. | TRBJ2-7 | . | TRBV12-2 | CASRSDPSWVSEQYF | TGTGCAAGTCGCTCTGACCCATCCTGGGTTTCCGAGCAGTACTTC
. | TRBJ2-5 | . | TRBV18 | CASSPQSQETQYF | TGTGCCAGCTCACCACAGAGCCAAGAGACCCAGTACTTC
. | TRBJ2-3 | . | TRBV7-3 | CASSWGPGEVDTQYF | TGTGCCAGCAGCTGGGGACCCGGTGAGGTAGATACGCAGTATTTT
TRBD2 | TRBJ2-5 | . | TRBV6-5 | CASSPMAGGPETQYF | TGTGCCAGCAGTCCCATGGCGGGAGGCCCCGAGACCCAGTACTTC
TRBD1 | TRBJ2-1 | once | TRBV5-8 | CASSLSGQGGNEQFF | TGTGCCAGCAGCTTGTCTGGACAGGGTGGCAATGAGCAGTTCTTC
. | TRBJ1-2 | . | TRBV27 | CASQLHSGNYGYTF | TGTGCCAGCCAATTACATTCAGGCAACTATGGCTACACCTTC
. | TRBJ2-7 | . | TRBV4-1 | CASSPVSTILGEQYF | TGCGCCAGCAGCCCCGTATCGACTATCCTCGGCGAGCAGTACTTC
TRBD2 | TRBJ2-7 | . | TRBV28 | CASGLGTREQYF | TGTGCCAGCGGACTAGGGACGAGGGAGCAGTACTTC
TRBD2 | TRBJ2-2 | medium-sized | TRBV5-1 | CASSLRTSGRPNTGELFF | TGCGCCAGCAGCTTGAGGACTAGCGGGAGGCCTAACACCGGGGAGCTGTTTTTT
TRBD1 | TRBJ2-5 | . | TRBV18 | CASSPIQGETQYF | TGTGCCAGCTCTCCTATACAGGGGGAGACCCAGTACTTC
. | TRBJ1-1 | . | TRBV24-1 | CATSEGPGTTEAFF | TGTGCCACCAGTGAGGGACCGGGAACCACTGAAGCTTTCTTT
TRBD1 | TRBJ1-1 | . | TRBV18 | CASSREGTAYTEAFF | TGTGCCAGCTCACGAGAGGGGACAGCTTACACTGAAGCTTTCTTT
TRBD2 | TRBJ2-2 | . | TRBV4-1 | CASSQASLAANTGELFF | TGCGCCAGCAGCCAAGCATCCCTAGCGGCGAACACCGGGGAGCTGTTTTTT
. | TRBJ2-5 | . | TRBV7-9 | CASSWTEQETQYF | TGTGCCAGCAGCTGGACTGAGCAAGAGACCCAGTACTTC
. | TRBJ1-1 | few | TRBV5-6 | CASSSQVPNTEAFF | TGTGCCAGCAGCTCACAGGTCCCGAACACTGAAGCTTTCTTT
. | TRBJ2-7 | . | TRBV28 | CASSVLGVGATLYEQYF | TGTGCCAGCAGTGTTCTAGGCGTCGGGGCCACCTTATACGAGCAGTACTTC
TRBD1 | TRBJ1-4 | . | TRBV18 | CASSQTTGASNEKLFF | TGTGCCAGCTCCCAAACGACAGGGGCATCTAATGAAAAACTGTTTTTT
. | TRBJ1-5 | . | TRBV7-9 | CASSLAAGKGNQPQHF | TGTGCCAGCAGCTTAGCGGCAGGGAAGGGCAATCAGCCCCAGCATTTT
. | TRBJ1-2 | . | TRBV5-5 | CASSLGTHTNYGYTF | TGTGCCAGCAGCTTGGGGACGCATACGAACTATGGCTACACCTTC
TRBD1 | TRBJ2-7 | . | TRBV3-1/TRBV3-2 | CASSPGQTVGEQYF | TGTGCCAGCAGCCCGGGACAGACTGTGGGGGAGCAGTACTTC
. | TRBJ1-1 | . | TRBV10-3 | CAMGDGSNTEAFF | TGTGCCATGGGGGACGGGTCGAACACTGAAGCTTTCTTT
TRBD1 | TRBJ1-1 | . | TRBV7-9 | CASRPTGETEAFF | TGTGCCAGCAGACCCACAGGGGAGACTGAAGCTTTCTTT
. | TRBJ2-1 | . | TRBV7-3 | CASSLSGDNYNEQFF | TGTGCCAGCAGCTTGTCGGGGGACAACTACAATGAGCAGTTCTTC
TRBD1 | TRBJ1-5 | . | TRBV6-6 | CASSYRDRDNQPQHF | TGTGCCAGCAGTTACAGGGACAGGGACAATCAGCCCCAGCATTTT
. | TRBJ2-5 | . | TRBV6-6 | CASSPNRIGGSQETQYF | TGTGCCAGCAGTCCCAACCGAATTGGCGGGTCCCAAGAGACCCAGTACTTC
. | TRBJ1-1 | . | TRBV30 | CAWSVGRLNTEAFF | TGTGCCTGGAGTGTGGGTCGATTGAACACTGAAGCTTTCTTT
TRBD1 | TRBJ1-2 | . | TRBV7-8 | CASSSSGTGDSNYGYTF | TGTGCCAGCAGCTCCTCCGGGACAGGGGACTCTAACTATGGCTACACCTTC
. | TRBJ1-3 | . | TRBV19 | CASSIGGPGNTIYF | TGTGCCAGTAGTATCGGGGGCCCTGGAAACACCATATATTTT
. | TRBJ2-1 | . | TRBV5-1 | CASSLVPAEVGVGEQFF | TGCGCCAGCAGCTTGGTGCCAGCGGAAGTCGGAGTAGGTGAGCAGTTCTTC
. | TRBJ1-5 | few | TRBV6-6 | CASSRGDSNQPQHF | TGTGCCAGTTCGAGGGGAGATAGCAATCAGCCCCAGCATTTT
. | TRBJ1-5 | . | TRBV19 | CASSAPDRRSQPQHF | TGTGCCAGTAGTGCTCCCGACAGGAGGTCTCAGCCCCAGCATTTT
TRBD1 | TRBJ1-4 | . | TRBV30 | CAWSVGTVNEKLFF | TGTGCCTGGAGTGTAGGGACAGTAAATGAAAAACTGTTTTTT
. | TRBJ2-2 | . | TRBV6-6 | CASSYSSWSGELFF | TGTGCCAGCAGTTACTCGAGCTGGTCCGGGGAGCTGTTTTTT
. | TRBJ1-5 | few | TRBV19 | CATTRGRAANQPQHF | TGTGCCACCACACGGGGCAGGGCGGCCAATCAGCCCCAGCATTTT
. | TRBJ2-7 | few | TRBV6-2/TRBV6-3 | CASSYSATGKIEQYF | TGTGCCAGCAGTTACTCCGCTACAGGGAAGATAGAGCAGTACTTC
TRBD2 | TRBJ2-3 | . | TRBV28 | CASSLPTGTSGMGNTQYF | TGTGCCAGCAGTCTACCGACCGGGACTAGCGGGATGGGAAATACGCAGTATTTT
. | TRBJ2-5 | . | TRBV18 | CASSPSQETQYF | TGTGCCAGCTCACCCTCACAAGAGACCCAGTACTTC
TRBD2 | TRBJ2-3 | . | TRBV3-1/TRBV3-2 | CASSAGLERTDTQYF | TGTGCCAGCAGCGCCGGACTAGAGAGGACAGATACGCAGTATTTT
. | TRBJ1-3 | . | TRBV7-2 | CASSLVAGGSSGNTIYF | TGTGCCAGCAGCTTAGTAGCGGGCGGATCCTCTGGAAACACCATATATTTT
. | TRBJ1-2 | . | TRBV3-1/TRBV3-2 | CASSQGARGYTF | TGTGCCAGCAGCCAAGGGGCTCGCGGCTACACCTTC
TRBD2 | TRBJ2-7 | . | TRBV6-6 | CASSYPGLVQSYEQYF | TGTGCCAGCAGTTACCCCGGACTAGTTCAATCCTACGAGCAGTACTTC
TRBD2 | TRBJ2-5 | . | TRBV7-9 | CASSLGLAGVKETQYF | TGTGCCAGCAGCCTGGGACTAGCGGGAGTGAAAGAGACCCAGTACTTC
TRBD2 | TRBJ2-7 | . | TRBV5-1 | CASSWGNLAGNYEQYF | TGCGCCAGCAGCTGGGGGAACCTAGCGGGGAACTACGAGCAGTACTTC
TRBD1 | TRBJ1-4 | . | TRBV5-1 | CASSFGQGDAEKLFF | TGCGCCAGCAGCTTCGGACAGGGGGATGCCGAAAAACTGTTTTTT
. | TRBJ2-2 | . | TRBV11-2 | CASSPRDRTGELFF | TGTGCCAGCAGCCCCCGGGACCGAACCGGGGAGCTGTTTTTT
. | TRBJ1-3 | . | TRBV6-5 | CASSTGLTGNTIYF | TGTGCCAGCAGTACAGGGCTTACAGGAAACACCATATATTTT
. | TRBJ2-7 | . | TRBV2 | CASRGVRGPNEQYF | TGTGCCAGCAGGGGGGTACGTGGCCCCAACGAGCAGTACTTC